What follows is one TCR beta chain and its context. The data belong to a study of blood T cell repertoires in COVID-19. Study details: Samples taken during acute and convalescent COVID-19 were collected in the United States, Italy and Spain. Nucleic acid was either cDNA or gDNA, and it came from T cells, B-cell-depleted T cells, or PBMCs.

The CDR3 covers 16 residues. As processed by the authors: Reference gene primer amplification gave estimated nucleated cell counts. Produced via immunoSEQ multiplex PCR; TCRdb's table is partial and in-frame only. V and J calls and clone size come straight from that table; D and trimming were deduced from the DNA. The profile shows roughly 180,000 clones, roughly nine tenths of them singletons. The sequencing input was peripheral blood. This chain joins TRBV21-1 and TRBJ1-1; TRBD1 reflects the table's D call only, with no check against the DNA. TRBV21-1 is flagged as a pseudogene. The clonotype originates from a man between 18 and 35 years old with acute or convalescent COVID-19. CDR3 in DNA: TGTGCCAGCAGCAACGGACAGTACGTGGAGAACACTGAAGCTTTCTTT. Amino acid sequence: CASSNGQYVENTEAFF.